This T cell receptor (beta chain) derives from a study of T cell changes during pregnancy in multiple sclerosis. The CDR3 is 15 residues long. Trimming at V came to 4 bases and at J to 2 bases, leaving 3 bases not matched to a gene. Germline CDR1 is WNHNN and CDR2 is SYGVQD (reference sequence). Using immunoSEQ multiplex PCR, the repertoire was profiled, and TCRdb retains in-frame clones only, with some absent. Of 50,000 or so clones in the sample, around 90% were seen once. The sequence was collected from a female donor with multiple sclerosis, enrolled in a pregnancy study. The sample in question was CD4+ T cells from peripheral blood mononuclear cells, obtained before pregnancy. The chain couples TRBV10-1 to TRBJ2-2, with TRBD1 matching 8 bases. Here the CDR3 reads CASSAGQGNTGELFF. The DNA for the CDR3 is TGCGCCAGCAGTGCCGGACAGGGAAACACCGGGGAGCTGTTTTTT.